A selection of T cell receptor beta chains follows, all from one sample in a study of CD8 T cells in ankylosing spondylitis. Each CDR3 protein is one row after TCRdb ran MiXCR on the 5' RACE reads. The sample has 250,000 to 300,000 distinct CDR3 sequences, about 20% seen once; the top ten hold about 8%. The sample comprised blood, either unsorted or a sorted T cell fraction (not recorded which). These TCRs come from a male donor with ankylosing spondylitis or in good health (not recorded which). CDR3s include the opening cysteine and the closing phenylalanine or tryptophan. The D gene is left open where the match is weak. Size is omitted from some rows. Given values are once, few, many or a class for expanded clones.

V gene	J gene	clone size	D gene	CDR3 protein	CDR3 DNA
TRBV2	TRBJ2-5	many	.	CASSVDQETQYF	TGTGCCAGCAGTGTTGACCAAGAGACCCAGTACTTC
TRBV5-6	TRBJ1-1	few	.	CASSPGAGAEAFF	TGTGCCAGCAGCCCGGGGGCGGGCGCTGAAGCTTTCTTT
TRBV7-3	TRBJ2-3	many	.	CASSLISGDTQYF	TGTGCCAGCAGCTTAATCAGTGGAGATACGCAGTATTTT
TRBV5-1	TRBJ2-1	.	.	CASSLGTSRNEQFF	TGCGCCAGCAGCTTGGGGACTTCTCGCAATGAGCAGTTCTTC
TRBV29-1	TRBJ2-1	.	.	CSVIGGGGLYNEQFF	TGCAGCGTCATCGGAGGGGGGGGCCTTTACAATGAGCAGTTCTTC
TRBV7-3	TRBJ2-1	few	.	CASSLGGVYNEQFF	TGTGCCAGCAGCTTAGGCGGGGTCTACAATGAGCAGTTCTTC
TRBV20-1	TRBJ2-1	.	.	CSARDPQGRYVEQFF	TGCAGTGCTAGAGACCCTCAGGGGCGTTATGTTGAGCAGTTCTTC
TRBV7-2	TRBJ1-1	.	TRBD1	CANSLGTGYPEAFF	TGTGCCAACAGCTTAGGGACAGGGTACCCTGAAGCTTTCTTT
TRBV6-4	TRBJ1-1	few	TRBD1	CASRKDRGRNTEAFF	TGTGCCAGCAGAAAGGACAGGGGACGGAACACTGAAGCTTTCTTT
TRBV7-3	TRBJ2-1	.	TRBD2	CASSGGGRGSYNEQFF	TGTGCCAGCAGCGGAGGTGGGAGGGGCTCCTACAATGAGCAGTTCTTC
TRBV4-2	TRBJ2-1	.	.	CASSQTTYNEQFF	TGTGCCAGCAGCCAGACTACCTACAATGAGCAGTTCTTC
TRBV24-1	TRBJ2-1	few	TRBD2	CATSDGRRGSYNEQFF	TGTGCCACCAGTGATGGGAGGCGGGGGTCCTACAATGAGCAGTTCTTC
TRBV6-5	TRBJ1-4	.	.	CASSYTGGQGLKVNEKLFF	TGTGCCAGCAGTTACACCGGTGGGCAGGGCTTGAAGGTTAATGAAAAACTGTTTTTT
TRBV9	TRBJ2-1	few	TRBD1	CASSPGTGFNEQFF	TGTGCCAGCAGCCCCGGGACAGGGTTCAATGAGCAGTTCTTC
TRBV24-1	TRBJ1-5	few	.	CATRGHGENQPQHF	TGTGCCACCAGAGGACACGGCGAGAATCAGCCCCAGCATTTT
TRBV6-1	TRBJ1-3	.	.	CVSSASSGKGNTIYF	TGTGTCAGCAGTGCCAGTTCGGGGAAGGGAAACACCATATATTTT
TRBV5-1	TRBJ1-6	.	.	CASSLGDGSPLHF	TGCGCCAGCAGCTTGGGGGACGGCTCACCCCTCCACTTT
TRBV6-1	TRBJ1-4	few	.	CASSKGGTNEKLFF	TGTGCCAGCAGCAAAGGGGGAACTAATGAAAAACTGTTTTTT
TRBV10-3	TRBJ2-5	few	TRBD2	CAISPSGAGETQYF	TGTGCCATTTCTCCTAGCGGGGCCGGGGAGACCCAGTACTTC
TRBV21-1	TRBJ1-1	few	.	CAGRSPKGNTEAFF	TGTGCCGGACGCTCGCCGAAGGGAAACACTGAAGCTTTCTTT
TRBV30	TRBJ2-3	many	TRBD2	CAWSVGTSASTDTQYF	TGTGCCTGGAGTGTAGGGACTAGCGCTAGCACAGATACGCAGTATTTT
TRBV27	TRBJ2-1	.	.	CASSLSPARLYNEQFF	TGTGCCAGCAGTTTATCTCCGGCCCGTCTGTACAATGAGCAGTTCTTC
TRBV6-1	TRBJ2-2	.	TRBD1	CASRQGHTGELFF	TGTGCCAGCAGACAGGGGCACACCGGGGAGCTGTTTTTT
TRBV7-3	TRBJ2-3	few	.	CASSPDLADTQYF	TGTGCCAGCAGCCCCGACTTGGCAGATACGCAGTATTTT
TRBV9	TRBJ1-2	once	.	CASSPEGLGRTNYGYTF	TGTGCCAGCAGCCCCGAGGGGTTGGGGCGGACTAACTATGGCTACACCTTC
TRBV24-1	TRBJ2-1	many	.	CATSVSNEQFF	TGTGCCACCAGTGTAAGTAATGAGCAGTTCTTC
TRBV6-5	TRBJ1-4	few	TRBD1	CASSYLGTASKRSGKLFF	TGTGCCAGCAGTTACTTGGGGACAGCCTCTAAGCGGTCGGGAAAACTGTTTTTT
TRBV5-1	TRBJ2-2	few	.	CASSPEGVGELFF	TGCGCCAGCAGCCCGGAGGGGGTCGGGGAGCTGTTTTTT
TRBV7-2	TRBJ1-4	.	.	CASSLAGGIANEKLFF	TGTGCCAGCAGCTTAGCCGGGGGCATTGCTAATGAAAAACTGTTTTTT
TRBV29-1	TRBJ2-1	.	.	CSAAGQFF	TGCAGCGCCGCGGGGCAGTTCTTC